The TCR beta chain described here comes from a study of T cell clones after liver transplantation. The table came from immunoSEQ multiplex PCR; TCRdb's copy has only in-frame clones and leaves some out. This repertoire shows 45,000 to 55,000 clones, less than 85% found once; its top ten account for 8% to 9.5%. The CDR3 extends over 15 amino acids. CDR1 GTSNPN and CDR2 SVGIG come from the germline V gene (reference sequence). Between the trimmed V and J ends, which lost 1 base and 0 bases, there was a span of 10 bases. The receptor's source is a human donor who received a liver transplant. This specimen was CD4+ T cells from blood, taken before liver transplant. V is TRBV30 and J is TRBJ1-3; the D is unclear. The CDR3 DNA sequence: TGTGCCTGGAGTGAGGGTTGCAGCTCTGGAAACACCATATATTTT. Encoded protein: CAWSEGCSSGNTIYF. Complete variable domain (other parts from reference TRBV30 and TRBJ1-3): SQTIHQWPATLVQPVGSPLSLECTVEGTSNPNLYWYRQAAGRGLQLLFYSVGIGQISSEVPQNLSASRPQDRQFILSSKKLLLSDSGFYLCAWSEGCSSGNTIYFGEGSWLTVV.